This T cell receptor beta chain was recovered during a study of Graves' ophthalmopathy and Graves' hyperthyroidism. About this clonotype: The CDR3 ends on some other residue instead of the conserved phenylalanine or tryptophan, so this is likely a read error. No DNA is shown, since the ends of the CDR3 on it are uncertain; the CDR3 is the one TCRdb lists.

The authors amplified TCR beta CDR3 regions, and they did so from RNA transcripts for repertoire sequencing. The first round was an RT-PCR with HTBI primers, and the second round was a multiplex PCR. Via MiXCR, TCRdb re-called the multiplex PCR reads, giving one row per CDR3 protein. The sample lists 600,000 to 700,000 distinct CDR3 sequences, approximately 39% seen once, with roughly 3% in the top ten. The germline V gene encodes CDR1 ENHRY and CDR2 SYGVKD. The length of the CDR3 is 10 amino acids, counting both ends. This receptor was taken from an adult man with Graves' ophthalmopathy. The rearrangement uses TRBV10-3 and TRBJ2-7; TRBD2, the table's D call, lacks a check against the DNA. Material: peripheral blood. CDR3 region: CASSYGGRAI.